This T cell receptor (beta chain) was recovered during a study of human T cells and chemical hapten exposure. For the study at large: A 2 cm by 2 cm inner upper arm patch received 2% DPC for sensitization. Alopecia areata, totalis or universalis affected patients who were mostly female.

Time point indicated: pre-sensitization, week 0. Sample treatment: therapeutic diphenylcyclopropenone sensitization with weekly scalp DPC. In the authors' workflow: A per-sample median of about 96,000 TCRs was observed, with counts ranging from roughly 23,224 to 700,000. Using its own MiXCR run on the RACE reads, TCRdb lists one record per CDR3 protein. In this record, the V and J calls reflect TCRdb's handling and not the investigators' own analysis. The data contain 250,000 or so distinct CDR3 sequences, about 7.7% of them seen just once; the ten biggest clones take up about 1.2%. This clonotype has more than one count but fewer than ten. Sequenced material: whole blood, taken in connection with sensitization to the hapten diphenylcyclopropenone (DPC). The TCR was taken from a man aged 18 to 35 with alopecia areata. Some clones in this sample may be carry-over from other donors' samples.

CDR3 sequence reads: CASSQGPAVVYNEQFF. CDR3 sequence (DNA): TGCGCCAGCAGCCAAGGTCCCGCAGTGGTATACAATGAGCAGTTCTTC. J is TRBJ2-1 and V is TRBV4-1; D ambiguous. The germline CDR1 and CDR2 sequences are MGHRA and YSYEKL. V was clipped by 1 base and J by 4 bases, with 14 bases between them. This CDR3 region has 16 residues.